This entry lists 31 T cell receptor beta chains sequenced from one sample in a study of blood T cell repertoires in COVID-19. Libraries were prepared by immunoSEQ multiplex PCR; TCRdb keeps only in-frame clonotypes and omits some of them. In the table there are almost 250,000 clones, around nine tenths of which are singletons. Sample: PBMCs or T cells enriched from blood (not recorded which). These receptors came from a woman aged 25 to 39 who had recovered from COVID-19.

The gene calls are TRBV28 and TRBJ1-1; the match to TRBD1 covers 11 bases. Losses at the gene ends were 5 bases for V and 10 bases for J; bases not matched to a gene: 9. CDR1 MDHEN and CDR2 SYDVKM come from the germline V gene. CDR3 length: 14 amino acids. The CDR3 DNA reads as TGTGCCAGCAGTCCCTGGACAGGGGGCTTTCGAGCTTTCTTT. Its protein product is CASSPWTGGFRAFF.

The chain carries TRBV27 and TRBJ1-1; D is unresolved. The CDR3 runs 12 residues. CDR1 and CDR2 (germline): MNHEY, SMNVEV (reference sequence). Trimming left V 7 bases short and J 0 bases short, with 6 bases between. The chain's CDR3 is CASKSVNTEAFF. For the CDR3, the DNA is TGTGCCAGCAAGTCGGTGAACACTGAAGCTTTCTTT.

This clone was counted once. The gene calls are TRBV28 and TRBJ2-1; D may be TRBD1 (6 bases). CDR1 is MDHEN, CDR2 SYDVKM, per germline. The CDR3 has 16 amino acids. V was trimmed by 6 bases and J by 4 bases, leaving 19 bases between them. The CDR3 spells CASSSTTGPKYNEQFF. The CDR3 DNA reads TGTGCCAGCAGCTCGACGACAGGTCCTAAGTACAATGAGCAGTTCTTC.

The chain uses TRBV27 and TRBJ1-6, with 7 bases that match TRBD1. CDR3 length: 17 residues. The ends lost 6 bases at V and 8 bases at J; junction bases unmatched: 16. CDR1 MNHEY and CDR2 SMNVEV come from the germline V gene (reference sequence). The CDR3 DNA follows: TGTGCCAGCAGCCAGTTAAGTACAGGGGAAGGTCATTCACCCCTCCACTTT. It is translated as CASSQLSTGEGHSPLHF.

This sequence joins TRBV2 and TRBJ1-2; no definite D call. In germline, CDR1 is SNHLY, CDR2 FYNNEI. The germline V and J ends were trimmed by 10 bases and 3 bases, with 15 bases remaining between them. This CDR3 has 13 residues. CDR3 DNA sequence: TGTGCCACCTCTCTAGGTGAAGACTATGGCTACACCTTC. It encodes CATSLGEDYGYTF.

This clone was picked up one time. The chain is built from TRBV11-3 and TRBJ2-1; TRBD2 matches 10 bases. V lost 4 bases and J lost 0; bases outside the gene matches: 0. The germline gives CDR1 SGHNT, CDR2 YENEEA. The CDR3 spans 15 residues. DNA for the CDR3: TGTGCCAGCAGCTCTAGCGGGAGCTCCTACAATGAGCAGTTCTTC. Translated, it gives CASSSSGSSYNEQFF.

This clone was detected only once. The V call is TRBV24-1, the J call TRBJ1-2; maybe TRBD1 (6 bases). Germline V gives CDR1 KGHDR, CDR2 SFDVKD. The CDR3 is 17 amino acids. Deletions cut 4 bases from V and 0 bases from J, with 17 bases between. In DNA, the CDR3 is TGTGCCACCAGTGACCCTACAGGGCCTGGAGCTAACTATGGCTACACCTTC. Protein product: CATSDPTGPGANYGYTF.

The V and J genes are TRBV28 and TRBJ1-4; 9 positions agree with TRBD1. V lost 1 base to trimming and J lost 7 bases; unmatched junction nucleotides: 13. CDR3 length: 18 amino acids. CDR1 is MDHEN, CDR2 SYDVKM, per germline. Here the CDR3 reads CASSLYRDRDLLAEKLFF. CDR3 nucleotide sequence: TGTGCCAGCAGTTTATACCGGGACAGGGACCTTCTTGCTGAAAAACTGTTTTTT.

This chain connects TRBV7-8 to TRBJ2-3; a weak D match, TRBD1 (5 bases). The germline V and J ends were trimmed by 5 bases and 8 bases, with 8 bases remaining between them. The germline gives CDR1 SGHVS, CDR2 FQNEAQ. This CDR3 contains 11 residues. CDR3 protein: CASSGASTQYF. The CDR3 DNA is TGTGCCAGCAGCGGGGCGTCTACGCAGTATTTT.

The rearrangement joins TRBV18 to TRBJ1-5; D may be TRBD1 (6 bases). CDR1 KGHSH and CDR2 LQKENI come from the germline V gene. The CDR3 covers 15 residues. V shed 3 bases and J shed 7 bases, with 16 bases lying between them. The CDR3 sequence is CASSPSAGAGQPQHF. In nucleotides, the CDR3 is TGTGCCAGCTCACCGTCGGCAGGGGCTGGACAGCCCCAGCATTTT.

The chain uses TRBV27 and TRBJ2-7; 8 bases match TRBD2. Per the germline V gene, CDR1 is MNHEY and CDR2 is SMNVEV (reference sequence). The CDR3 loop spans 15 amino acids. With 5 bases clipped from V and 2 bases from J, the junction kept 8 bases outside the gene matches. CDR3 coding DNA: TGTGCCAGCAGTCCCCTCCATAGCGGGGCCTACGAGCAGTACTTC. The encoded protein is CASSPLHSGAYEQYF.

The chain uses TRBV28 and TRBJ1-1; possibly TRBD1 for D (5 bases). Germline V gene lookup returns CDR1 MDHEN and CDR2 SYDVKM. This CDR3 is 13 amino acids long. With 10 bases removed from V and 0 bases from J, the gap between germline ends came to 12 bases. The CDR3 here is CATRWGMNTEAFF. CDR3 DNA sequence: TGTGCCACCCGTTGGGGCATGAACACTGAAGCTTTCTTT.

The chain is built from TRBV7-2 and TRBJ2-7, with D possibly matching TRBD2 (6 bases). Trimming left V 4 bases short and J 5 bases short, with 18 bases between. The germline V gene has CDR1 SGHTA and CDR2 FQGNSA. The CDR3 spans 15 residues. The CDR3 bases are TGTGCCAGCAGCTGGAGGGGTCAACTGGGGGACGAGCAGTACTTC. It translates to CASSWRGQLGDEQYF.

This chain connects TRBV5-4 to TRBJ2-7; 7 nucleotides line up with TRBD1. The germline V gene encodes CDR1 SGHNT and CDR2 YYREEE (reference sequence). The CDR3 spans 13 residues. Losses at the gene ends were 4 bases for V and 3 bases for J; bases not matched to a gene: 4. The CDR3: CASSEGQDYEQYF. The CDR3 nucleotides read TGTGCCAGCAGCGAAGGACAGGACTACGAGCAGTACTTC. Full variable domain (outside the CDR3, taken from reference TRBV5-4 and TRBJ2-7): ETGVTQSPTHLIKTRGQQVTLRCSSQSGHNTVSWYQQALGQGPQFIFQYYREEENGRGNFPPRFSGLQFPNYSSELNVNALELDDSALYLCASSEGQDYEQYFGPGTRLTVT.

This CDR3 is CASCKYGQGTIRELFF. CDR3 nucleotide sequence: TGTGCCAGCTGTAAGTACGGACAGGGCACTATTCGGGAGCTGTTTTTT. The chain combines TRBV3-1 (or the pseudogene TRBV3-2) with TRBJ2-2, with 8 positions matching TRBD1. With 8 bases clipped from V and 9 bases from J, the junction kept 17 bases outside the gene matches. Germline V gene data show CDR1 as LGHDT and CDR2 as YNNKEL (reference sequence). This CDR3 comprises 16 residues.

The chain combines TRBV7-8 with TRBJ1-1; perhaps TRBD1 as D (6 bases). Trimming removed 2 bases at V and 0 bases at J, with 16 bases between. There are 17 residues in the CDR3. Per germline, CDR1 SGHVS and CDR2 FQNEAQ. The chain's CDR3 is CASSLIAGGQLNTEAFF. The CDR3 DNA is TGTGCCAGCAGCTTAATCGCGGGAGGACAGTTGAACACTGAAGCTTTCTTT.

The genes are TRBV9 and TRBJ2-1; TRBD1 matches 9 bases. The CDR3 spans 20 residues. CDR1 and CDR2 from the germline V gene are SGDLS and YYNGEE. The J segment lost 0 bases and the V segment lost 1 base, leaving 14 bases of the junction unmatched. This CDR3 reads CASSVLSGQGSWGSYNEQFF. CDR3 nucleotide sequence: TGTGCCAGCAGCGTATTATCGGGACAGGGATCGTGGGGCTCCTACAATGAGCAGTTCTTC.

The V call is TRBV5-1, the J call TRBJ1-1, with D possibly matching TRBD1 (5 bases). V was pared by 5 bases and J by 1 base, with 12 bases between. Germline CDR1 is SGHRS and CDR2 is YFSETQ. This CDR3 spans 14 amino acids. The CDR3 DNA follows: TGCGCCAGCAGGAGGGACTGGGGGAACACTGAAGCTTTCTTT. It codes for CASRRDWGNTEAFF. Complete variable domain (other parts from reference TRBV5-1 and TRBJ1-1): KAGVTQTPRYLIKTRGQQVTLSCSPISGHRSVSWYQQTPGQGLQFLFEYFSETQRNKGNFPGRFSGRQFSNSRSEMNVSTLELGDSALYLCASRRDWGNTEAFFGQGTRLTVV.

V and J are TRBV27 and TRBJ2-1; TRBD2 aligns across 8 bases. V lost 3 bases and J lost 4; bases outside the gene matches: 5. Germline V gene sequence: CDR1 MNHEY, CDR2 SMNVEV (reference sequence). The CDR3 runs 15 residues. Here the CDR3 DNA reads TGTGCCAGCAGTTTTGGTAGCGGGATATACAATGAGCAGTTCTTC. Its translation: CASSFGSGIYNEQFF.

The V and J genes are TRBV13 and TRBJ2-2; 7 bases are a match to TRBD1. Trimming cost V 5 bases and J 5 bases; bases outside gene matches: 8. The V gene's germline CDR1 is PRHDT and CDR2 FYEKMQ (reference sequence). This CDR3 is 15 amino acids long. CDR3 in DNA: TGTGCCAGCAGCCACGACAGGGTTTCTACCGGGGAGCTGTTTTTT. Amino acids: CASSHDRVSTGELFF.

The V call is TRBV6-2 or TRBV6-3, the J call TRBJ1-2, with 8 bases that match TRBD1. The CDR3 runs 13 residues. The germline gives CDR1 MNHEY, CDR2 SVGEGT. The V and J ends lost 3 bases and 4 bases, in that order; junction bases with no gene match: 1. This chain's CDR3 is CASSYDRGYGYTF. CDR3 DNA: TGTGCCAGCAGTTATGACAGGGGCTATGGCTACACCTTC.

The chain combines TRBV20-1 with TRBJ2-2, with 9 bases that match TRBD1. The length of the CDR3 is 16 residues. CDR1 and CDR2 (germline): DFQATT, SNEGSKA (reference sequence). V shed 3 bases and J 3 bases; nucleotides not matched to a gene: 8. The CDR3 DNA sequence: TGCAGTGCTAGTCCCTCGACAGGGGGGTACACCGGGGAGCTGTTTTTT. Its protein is CSASPSTGGYTGELFF.

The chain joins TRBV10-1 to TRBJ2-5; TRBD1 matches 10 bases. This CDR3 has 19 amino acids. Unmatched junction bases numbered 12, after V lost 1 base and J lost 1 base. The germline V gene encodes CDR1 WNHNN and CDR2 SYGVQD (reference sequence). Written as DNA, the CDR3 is TGCGCCAGCAGTGAGTTTGACAGGGGGCGCGCTAAGTCCCAAGAGACCCAGTACTTC. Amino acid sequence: CASSEFDRGRAKSQETQYF.

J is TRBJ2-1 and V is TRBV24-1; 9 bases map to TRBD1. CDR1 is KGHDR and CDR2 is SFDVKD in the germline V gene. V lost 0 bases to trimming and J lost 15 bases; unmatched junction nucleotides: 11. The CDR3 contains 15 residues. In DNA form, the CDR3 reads TGTGCCACCAGTGATTTGAACCCGGGACAGGGAACTACGTTCTTC. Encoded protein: CATSDLNPGQGTTFF.

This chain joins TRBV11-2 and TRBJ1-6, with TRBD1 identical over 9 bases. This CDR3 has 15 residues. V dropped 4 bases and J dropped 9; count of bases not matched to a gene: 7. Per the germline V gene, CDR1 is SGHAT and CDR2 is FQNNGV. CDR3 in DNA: TGTGCCAGCAGCTCCACGGGACAGGGCATTTCACCCCTCCACTTT. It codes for CASSSTGQGISPLHF.

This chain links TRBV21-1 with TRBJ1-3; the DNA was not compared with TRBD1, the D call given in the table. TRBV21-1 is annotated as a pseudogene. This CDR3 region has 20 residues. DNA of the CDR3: TGTGCCAGCGGCACAGACTCCGGGACAGGACAGTCAAGCTCTGGAAACACCATATATTTT. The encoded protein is CASGTDSGTGQSSSGNTIYF.

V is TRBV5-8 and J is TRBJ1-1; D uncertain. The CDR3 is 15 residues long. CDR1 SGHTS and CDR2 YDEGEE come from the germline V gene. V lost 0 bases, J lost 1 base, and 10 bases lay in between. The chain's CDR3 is CASSLGAGGNTEAFF. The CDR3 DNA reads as TGTGCCAGCAGCTTGGGAGCGGGAGGGAACACTGAAGCTTTCTTT.

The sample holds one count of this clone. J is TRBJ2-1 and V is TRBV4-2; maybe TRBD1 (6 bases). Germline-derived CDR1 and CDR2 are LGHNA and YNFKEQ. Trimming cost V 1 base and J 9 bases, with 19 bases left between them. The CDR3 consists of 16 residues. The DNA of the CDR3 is TGTGCCAGCAGCCAAGTACAGGGCCCTCTGGTGGGTGAGCAGTTCTTC. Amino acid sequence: CASSQVQGPLVGEQFF.

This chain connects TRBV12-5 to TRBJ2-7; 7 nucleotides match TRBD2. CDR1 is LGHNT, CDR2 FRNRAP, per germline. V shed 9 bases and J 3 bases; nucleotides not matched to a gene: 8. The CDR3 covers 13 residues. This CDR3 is CASSGTRNYEQYF. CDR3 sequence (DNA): TGTGCTAGCAGCGGGACTCGAAACTACGAGCAGTACTTC.

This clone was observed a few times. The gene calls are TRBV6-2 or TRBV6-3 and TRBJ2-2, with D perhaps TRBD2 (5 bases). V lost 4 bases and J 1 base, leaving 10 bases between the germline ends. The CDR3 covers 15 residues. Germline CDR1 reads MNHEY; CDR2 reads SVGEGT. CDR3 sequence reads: CASSLTRLNTGELFF. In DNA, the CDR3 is TGTGCCAGCAGTTTAACTAGGCTGAACACCGGGGAGCTGTTTTTT.

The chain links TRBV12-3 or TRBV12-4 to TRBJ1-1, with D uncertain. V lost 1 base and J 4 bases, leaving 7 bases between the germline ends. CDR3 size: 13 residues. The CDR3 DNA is TGTGCCAGCAGTTTAGGAGGGAGCACTGAAGCTTTCTTT. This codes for CASSLGGSTEAFF.